The following is a T cell receptor beta chain sequence with its context. Isolated RNA was reverse transcribed in full, so expressed TCRB transcripts were sequenced. Generated by immunoSEQ multiplex PCR, the TCRdb table keeps only in-frame clones and is missing some. This sample has a few hundred thousand clones, with about 14% found just once. The data belong to a study of beta chain features in type 1 diabetes. As for the study in general: Healthy donors resembled patients in age, gender and cell yields.

V trimming: 0 bases; J trimming: 2 bases; junction bases outside the gene matches: 2. CDR1 and CDR2 (germline): MDHEN, SYDVKM. CDR3 length equals 15 residues. Every donor had blood drawn once into heparin, about 116 mL on average. The chain combines TRBV28 with TRBJ2-7; TRBD1 aligns across 9 bases. This sequence was found in a woman younger than 35 in good health. Sequencing used naive CD4+ T cells from blood. Here the CDR3 DNA reads TGTGCCAGCAGTTTATGGGGGACAGGGACCTACGAGCAGTACTTC. Protein: CASSLWGTGTYEQYF. The full variable domain, in which reference TRBV28 and TRBJ2-7 provide the parts outside the CDR3, is DVKVTQSSRYLVKRTGEKVFLECVQDMDHENMFWYRQDPGLGLRLIYFSYDVKMKEKGDIPEGYSVSREKKERFSLILESASTNQTSMYLCASSLWGTGTYEQYFGPGTRLTVT.